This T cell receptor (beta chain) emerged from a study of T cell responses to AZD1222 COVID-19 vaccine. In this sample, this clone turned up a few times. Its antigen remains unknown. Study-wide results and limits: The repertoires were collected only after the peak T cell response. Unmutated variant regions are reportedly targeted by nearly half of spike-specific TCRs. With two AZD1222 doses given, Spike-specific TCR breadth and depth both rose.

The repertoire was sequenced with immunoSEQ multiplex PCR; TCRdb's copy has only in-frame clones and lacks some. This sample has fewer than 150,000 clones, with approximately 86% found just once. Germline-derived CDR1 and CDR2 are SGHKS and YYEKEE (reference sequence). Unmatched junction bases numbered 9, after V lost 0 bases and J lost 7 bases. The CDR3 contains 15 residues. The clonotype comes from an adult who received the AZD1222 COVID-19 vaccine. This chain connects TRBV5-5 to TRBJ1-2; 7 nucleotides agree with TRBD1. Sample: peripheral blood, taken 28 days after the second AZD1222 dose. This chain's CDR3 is CASSLATGLVSGYTF. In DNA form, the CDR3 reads TGTGCCAGCAGCTTGGCGACAGGGTTGGTCTCTGGCTACACCTTC. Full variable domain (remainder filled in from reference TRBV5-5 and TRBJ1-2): DAGVTQSPTHLIKTRGQQVTLRCSPISGHKSVSWYQQVLGQGPQFIFQYYEKEERGRGNFPDRFSARQFPNYSSELNVNALLLGDSALYLCASSLATGLVSGYTFGSGTRLTVV.